The T cell receptor (beta chain) described here comes from a study of metastatic and nonmetastatic thyroid tumors. At the level of the study: Repertoires of blood and of tissue (tumor or nodule) from malignant and benign thyroid patients were compared. Study findings and constraints: The reported finding was significantly higher TCR beta diversity in malignant thyroid tumors relative to benign nodules, in blood and tumor.

Each patient came to thyroid surgery without any prior treatment (of any kind). Turning to this clone: Its antigen remains unknown.

In the original workflow: Clinicopathological groups supplied CDR3 differences that were used to build a distant-metastasis classifier for papillary thyroid cancer. TCRdb recomputed clones from the PCR reads via MiXCR. The V and J calls were not made by the authors but by TCRdb's processing. The sample shows roughly 14,000 clones, roughly 4% of them seen only once. The CDR3 length is 16 residues. V lost 3 bases, J lost 2 bases, and 17 bases lay in between. Per the germline V gene, CDR1 is MNHNS and CDR2 is SASEGT. The sequencing sample was made of tumor tissue. The chain joins TRBV6-1 to TRBJ2-7; no definite D call. The receptor comes from a female donor with papillary thyroid cancer or a benign thyroid nodule (not recorded which). Some clones in this sample may be carry-over from other donors' samples. The DNA for the CDR3 is TGTGCCAGCAGTGACCGACACGGTCTGGACCCCTACGAGCAGTACTTC. Translating gives CASSDRHGLDPYEQYF.